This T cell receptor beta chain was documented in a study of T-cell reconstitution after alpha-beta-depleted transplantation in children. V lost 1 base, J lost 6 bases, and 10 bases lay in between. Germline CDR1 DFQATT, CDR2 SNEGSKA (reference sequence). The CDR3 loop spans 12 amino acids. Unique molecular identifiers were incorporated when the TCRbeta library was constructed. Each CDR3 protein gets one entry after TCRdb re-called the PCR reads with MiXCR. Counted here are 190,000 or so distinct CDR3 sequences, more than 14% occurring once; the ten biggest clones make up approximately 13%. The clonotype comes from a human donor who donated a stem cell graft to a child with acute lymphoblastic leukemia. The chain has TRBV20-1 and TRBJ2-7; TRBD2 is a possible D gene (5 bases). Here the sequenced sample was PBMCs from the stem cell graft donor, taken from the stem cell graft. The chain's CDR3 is CSARVTEGEQYF. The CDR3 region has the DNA TGCAGTGCTAGAGTTACTGAGGGCGAGCAGTACTTC.